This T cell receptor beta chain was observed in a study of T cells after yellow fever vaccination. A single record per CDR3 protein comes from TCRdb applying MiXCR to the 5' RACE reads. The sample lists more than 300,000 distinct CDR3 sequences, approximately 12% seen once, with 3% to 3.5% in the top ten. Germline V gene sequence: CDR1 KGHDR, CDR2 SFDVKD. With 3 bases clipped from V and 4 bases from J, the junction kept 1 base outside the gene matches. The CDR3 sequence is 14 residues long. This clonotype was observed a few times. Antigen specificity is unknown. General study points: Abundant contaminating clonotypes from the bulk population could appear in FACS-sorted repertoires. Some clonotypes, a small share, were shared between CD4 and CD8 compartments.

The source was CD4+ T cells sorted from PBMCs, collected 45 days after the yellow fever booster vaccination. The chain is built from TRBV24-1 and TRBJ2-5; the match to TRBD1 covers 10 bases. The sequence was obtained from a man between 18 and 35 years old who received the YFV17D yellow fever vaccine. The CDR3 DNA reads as TGTGCCACCAGTGATCGGGACAGGGGAGAGACCCAGTACTTC. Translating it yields CATSDRDRGETQYF.